What follows is one T cell receptor beta chain and its context. These data are taken from a study of T cells expressing NK-cell markers. The CDR3 loop spans 13 amino acids. Germline V CDR1 and CDR2: DFQATT, SNEGSKA (reference sequence). For TCR beta, cDNA was produced by 5'RACE template switching with UMIs. TCRdb reprocessed the 5' RACE reads and stores each CDR3 protein as one record, lacking DNA. The listing contains 350,000 to 400,000 distinct CDR3 sequences. Sequencing input: blood T cells: a sorted CD56 or NKG2C T cell subset, CD4+ or CD8+ T cells, or bulk PBMC T cells (not recorded which). The rearrangement uses TRBV20-1 and TRBJ2-1. The source is a woman in her forties or fifties in good health. The CDR3 is CSALGDTYNEQFF.